The text below deals with one TCR beta chain. The antigen remains undetermined. This may be a read error, as it is one base from a much larger clone. Germline assignment: CDR1 MNHEY and CDR2 SMNVEV (reference sequence). CDR3 length: 12 residues. Trimming removed 5 bases at V and 1 base at J, with 5 bases between. Per the study methods: Variation in CDR3 across clinicopathological groups served as the basis for constructing a distant-metastasis classifier in papillary thyroid cancer. TCRdb reanalyzed the PCR reads via MiXCR. The V and J calls here are based on TCRdb, not the publication. The data show 20,000 or so clones, about 10% seen once. No treatment had been given to any patient before thyroid surgery. This sample is part of a study of metastatic and nonmetastatic thyroid tumors. Study information: Malignant and benign thyroid patients had repertoires compared in peripheral blood and tumor or nodule tissue.

Study-wide results and limits: Reported TCR beta diversity, measured in blood and tumor, was significantly higher for malignant thyroid tumors than for benign nodules.

The chain has TRBV27 and TRBJ2-5, with unresolved D. The sequence was collected from a female donor with papillary thyroid cancer or a benign thyroid nodule (not recorded which). Some clones in this sample may be carry-over from other donors' samples. The source material was blood. The CDR3 reads CASSMGQETQYF. Here the CDR3 DNA reads TGTGCCAGCAGTATGGGCCAAGAGACCCAGTACTTC.